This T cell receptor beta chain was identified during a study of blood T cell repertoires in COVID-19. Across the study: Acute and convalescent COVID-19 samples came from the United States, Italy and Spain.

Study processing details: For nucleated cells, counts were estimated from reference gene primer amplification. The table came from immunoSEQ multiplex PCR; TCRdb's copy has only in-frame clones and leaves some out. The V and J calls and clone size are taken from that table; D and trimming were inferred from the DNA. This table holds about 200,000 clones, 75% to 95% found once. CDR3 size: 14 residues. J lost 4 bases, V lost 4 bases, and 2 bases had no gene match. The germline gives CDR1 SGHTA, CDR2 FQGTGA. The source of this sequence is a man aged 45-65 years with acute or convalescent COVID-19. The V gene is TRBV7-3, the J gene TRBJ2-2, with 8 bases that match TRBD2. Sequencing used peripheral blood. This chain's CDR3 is CASSWSGGTGELFF. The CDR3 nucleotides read TGTGCCAGCAGCTGGAGCGGGGGCACCGGGGAGCTGTTTTTT.